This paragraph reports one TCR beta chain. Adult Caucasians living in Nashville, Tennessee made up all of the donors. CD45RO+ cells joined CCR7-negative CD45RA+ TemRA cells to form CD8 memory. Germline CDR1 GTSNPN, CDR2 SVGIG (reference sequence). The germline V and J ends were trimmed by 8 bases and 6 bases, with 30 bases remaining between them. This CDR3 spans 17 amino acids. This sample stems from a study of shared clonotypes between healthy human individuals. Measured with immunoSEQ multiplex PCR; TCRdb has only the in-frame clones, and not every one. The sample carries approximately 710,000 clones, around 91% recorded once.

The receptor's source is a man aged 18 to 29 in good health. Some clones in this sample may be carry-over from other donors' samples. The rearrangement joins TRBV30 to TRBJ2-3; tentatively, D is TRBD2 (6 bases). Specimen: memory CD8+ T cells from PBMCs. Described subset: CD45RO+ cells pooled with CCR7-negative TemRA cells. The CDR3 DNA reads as TGTGCCCGGACGGGATGGGCCGGGATAGCGGAGGGGGATACGCAGTATTTT. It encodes CARTGWAGIAEGDTQYF.